This T cell receptor (beta chain) was sequenced for a study of blood T cells in healthy people across ages. Primed by a sample-barcoded 5' primer and a J-beta primer mix, a second PCR proceeded for about 6 to 12 cycles. TCRdb re-called the 5' RACE reads through MiXCR, storing one row per CDR3 protein. The sample yields about 730,000 distinct CDR3 sequences, about 40% seen once. Per the germline V gene, CDR1 is SGHTA and CDR2 is FQGNSA. The CDR3 extends over 14 amino acids. V dropped 5 bases and J dropped 11 bases, with 21 bases sitting between them. Sample: blood. This chain joins TRBV7-2 and TRBJ2-5, with D tentatively TRBD1 or TRBD2 (5 bases each). This clonotype was sampled from a woman aged 60-70 years in good health. The CDR3 spells CASSLSRGRNEQYF. Written as DNA, the CDR3 is TGTGCCAGCAGCCTCAGCCGGGGCCGGAATGAGCAGTACTTC.